This entry concerns a single TCR beta chain. This sample is part of a study of OX40 agonist ivuxolimab in advanced cancers. Study background: Of mixed ages from about 23 to 79 and averaging 60 years, the group was 65% to 85% male.

TCRdb's table, derived via immunoSEQ multiplex PCR, lists solely in-frame clones and lacks some. The sample shows 65,000 to 95,000 clones, about four fifths of them seen only once. This CDR3 region has 14 residues. With 7 bases clipped from V and 7 bases from J, the junction kept 9 bases outside the gene matches. Germline V gives CDR1 SQVTM, CDR2 ANQGSEA. This rearrangement joins TRBV29-1 to TRBJ2-1, with 11 bases identical to TRBD2. The sequence was collected from an adult with an advanced solid tumor such as melanoma, head and neck, liver or kidney cancer. Sequencing used CD4+ or CD8+ T cells sorted from blood, obtained in a trial of the OX40 agonist ivuxolimab. The CDR3 loop is CSGIWTSGRNEQFF. The CDR3 DNA sequence: TGCAGCGGCATTTGGACTAGCGGGCGGAATGAGCAGTTCTTC.